The text below deals with one T cell receptor (beta chain). Its antigen is unidentified. These data originate in a study of shared clonotypes between healthy human individuals. Study-wide results and caveats: Among donors, sharing of clonotypes was expected to be affected by sequencing depth. Blood alone was sampled, and tissue repertoires likely differ. Sorted-subset samples were not fully sequenced, rarefaction indicated. Some naive CD4 clonotypes, roughly 4.7%, turned up in common across a handful of donors.

Sequenced by immunoSEQ multiplex PCR; TCRdb stores in-frame clones only, minus some. The table has about 2 million clones, 85% to 95% seen once. The naive CD8 subset, CD45RO-negative cells positively selected for CCR7, excluded terminally differentiated effector memory CD45RA+ cells. Specimen: naive CD8+ T cells sorted from blood. The TCR comes from a man younger than 35 in good health.

The CDR3 loop is CASSLQGGRGGYTF. In DNA form, the CDR3 reads TGTGCCAGCAGTTTACAAGGCGGCAGGGGTGGCTACACCTTC. The rearrangement uses TRBV27 and TRBJ1-2, with D possibly TRBD1 on 6 matching bases. The CDR3 has 14 amino acids. V lost 2 bases and J 7 bases, leaving 14 bases between the germline ends. In germline, CDR1 is MNHEY, CDR2 SMNVEV (reference sequence).